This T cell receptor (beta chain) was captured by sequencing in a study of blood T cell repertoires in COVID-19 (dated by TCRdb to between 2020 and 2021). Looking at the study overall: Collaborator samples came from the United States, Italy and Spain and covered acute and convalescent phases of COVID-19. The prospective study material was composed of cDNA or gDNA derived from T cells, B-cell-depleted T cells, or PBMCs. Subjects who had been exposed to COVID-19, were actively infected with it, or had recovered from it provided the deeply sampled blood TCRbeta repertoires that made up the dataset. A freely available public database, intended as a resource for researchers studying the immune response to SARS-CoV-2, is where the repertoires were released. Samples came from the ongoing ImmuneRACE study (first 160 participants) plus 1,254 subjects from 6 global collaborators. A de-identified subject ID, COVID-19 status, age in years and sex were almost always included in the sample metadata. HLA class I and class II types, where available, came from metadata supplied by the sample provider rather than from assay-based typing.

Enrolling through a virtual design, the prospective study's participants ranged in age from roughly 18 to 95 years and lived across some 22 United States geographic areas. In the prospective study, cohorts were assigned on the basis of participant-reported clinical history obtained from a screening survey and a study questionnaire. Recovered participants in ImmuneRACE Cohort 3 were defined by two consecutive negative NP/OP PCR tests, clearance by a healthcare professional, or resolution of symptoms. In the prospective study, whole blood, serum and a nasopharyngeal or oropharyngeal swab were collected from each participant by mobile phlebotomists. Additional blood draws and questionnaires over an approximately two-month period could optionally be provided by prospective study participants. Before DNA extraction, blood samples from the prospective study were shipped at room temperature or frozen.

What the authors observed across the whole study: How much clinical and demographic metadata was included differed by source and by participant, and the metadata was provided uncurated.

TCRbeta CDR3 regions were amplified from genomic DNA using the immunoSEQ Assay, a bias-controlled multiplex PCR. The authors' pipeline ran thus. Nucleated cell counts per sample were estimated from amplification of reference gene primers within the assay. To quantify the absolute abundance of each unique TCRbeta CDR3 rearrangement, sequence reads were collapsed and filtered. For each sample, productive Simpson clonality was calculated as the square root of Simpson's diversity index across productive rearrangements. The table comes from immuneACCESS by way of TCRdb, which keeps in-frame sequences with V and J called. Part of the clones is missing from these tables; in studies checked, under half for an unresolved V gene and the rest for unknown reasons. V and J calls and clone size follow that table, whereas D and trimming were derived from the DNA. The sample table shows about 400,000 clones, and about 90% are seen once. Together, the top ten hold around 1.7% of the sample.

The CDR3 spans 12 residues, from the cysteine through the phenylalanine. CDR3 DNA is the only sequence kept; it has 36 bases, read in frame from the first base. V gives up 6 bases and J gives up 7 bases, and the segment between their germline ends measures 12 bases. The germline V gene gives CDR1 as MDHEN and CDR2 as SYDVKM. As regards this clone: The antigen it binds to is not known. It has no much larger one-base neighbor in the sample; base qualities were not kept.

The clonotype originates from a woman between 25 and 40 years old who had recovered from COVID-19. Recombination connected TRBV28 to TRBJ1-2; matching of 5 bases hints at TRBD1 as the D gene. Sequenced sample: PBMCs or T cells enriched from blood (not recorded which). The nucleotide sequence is TGTGCCAGCAGGGCGGGGGATCGTGGCTACACCTTC. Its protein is CASRAGDRGYTF.